This T cell receptor beta chain was recorded in a study of blood T cell repertoires in COVID-19. As for the study in general: Sites in the United States, Italy and Spain provided acute and convalescent COVID-19 samples. Sources were T cells, B-cell-depleted T cells, or PBMCs; the material itself was cDNA or gDNA.

This CDR3 is 17 amino acids long. CDR1 and CDR2 from the germline V gene are MGHRA and YSYEKL. Trimming removed 0 bases from V and 5 bases from J, with 17 bases in between. Original methodology: The assay estimated nucleated cells by amplifying reference gene primers. Repertoires were generated with immunoSEQ multiplex PCR, while TCRdb's copy carries only in-frame clones and drops some. V and J calls and clone size come straight from that table; D and trimming were deduced from the DNA. Of around 380,000 clones listed, about four fifths are singletons. The rearrangement joins TRBV4-1 to TRBJ2-1; possibly TRBD1 for D (6 bases). The sequence derives from a human donor with acute or convalescent COVID-19. The donor label of this sample is uncertain. The sequencing input was peripheral blood. This chain's CDR3 is CASSQDRHLGQHNEQFF. In DNA, the CDR3 is TGCGCCAGCAGCCAAGATCGACACCTGGGACAACACAATGAGCAGTTCTTC.